The source of this T cell receptor beta chain is a study of Graves' ophthalmopathy and Graves' hyperthyroidism. General study points: Predictions made by the model for ophthalmopathy progression reached 70.59% sensitivity and approximately 72% specificity.

The sequenced template was RNA, covering the TCR beta CDR3 region. RT-PCR in the first round used HTBI primers; a second-round multiplex PCR followed. TCRdb re-derived calls from the multiplex PCR reads in MiXCR, one entry per CDR3 protein. The sample shows fewer than 600,000 distinct CDR3 sequences, roughly 14% of them seen only once. The germline V and J ends were trimmed by 0 bases and 1 base, with 6 bases remaining between them. Germline CDR1 reads LGHNA; CDR2 reads YNFKEQ. The CDR3 is 14 amino acids. Notes on this clonotype: Its antigen is undetermined.

This chain links TRBV4-2 with TRBJ1-1; D gene ambiguous. The source material was blood. The TCR originated in a woman in her thirties with Graves' ophthalmopathy. The CDR3 DNA reads TGTGCCAGCAGCCAAGATCGACGGAACACTGAAGCTTTCTTT. Protein: CASSQDRRNTEAFF.